Below are 3 T cell receptor beta chains sequenced from a single sample in a study of blood T cells in healthy people across ages. It was with a sample-barcoded 5' primer and a J-beta primer mix that a second PCR of roughly 7 to 12 cycles was run. TCRdb ran MiXCR on the 5' RACE reads and lists one entry per CDR3 protein. The sample holds hundreds of thousands of distinct CDR3 sequences, around 24% seen once. These data were likewise used in another study, on T cells of mothers and their children.

The sequenced sample was blood. These receptor sequences come from a boy between 5 and 17 years old in good health.

The chain recombines TRBV19 with TRBJ2-5, with TRBD1 identical over 7 bases. Trimming took 2 bases from V and 2 from J; bases not matched to a gene: 8. This CDR3 is 16 amino acids long. Germline CDR1 is LNHDA and CDR2 is SQIVND (reference sequence). In DNA, the CDR3 is TGTGCCAGTAGTATAAAGGCGACAGGGCGTCAAGAGACCCAGTACTTC. Translation gives CASSIKATGRQETQYF.

The rearrangement links TRBV20-1 to TRBJ2-5; 14 bases align to TRBD2. Germline V gene data show CDR1 as DFQATT and CDR2 as SNEGSKA (reference sequence). V lost 5 bases to trimming and J lost 6 bases; unmatched junction nucleotides: 17. The CDR3 contains 18 residues. The CDR3 sequence: CSASVVGLAGGGGQTQYF. The CDR3 nucleotides are TGCAGTGCTTCCGTCGTCGGACTAGCGGGGGGTGGAGGACAGACCCAGTACTTC.

This rearrangement joins TRBV11-1 to TRBJ1-1, with D uncertain. The V and J ends lost 5 bases and 5 bases respectively, with 18 bases between them. This CDR3 is 15 amino acids long. Germline assignment: CDR1 SGHAT and CDR2 FQDESV (reference sequence). The CDR3 sequence: CASSLQSPRGTEAFF. DNA of the CDR3: TGTGCCAGCAGCCTACAGAGTCCTAGAGGGACTGAAGCTTTCTTT.